The sequence of this T cell receptor beta chain was determined in a study of cytomegalovirus exposure and HLA in healthy donors. The CDR3 has 15 residues. The germline CDR1 and CDR2 sequences are LNHDA and SQIVND (reference sequence). J was trimmed by 2 bases and V by 1 base; bases with no gene match: 5. 13 Jbeta primers and 60 Vbeta primers were used for the PCR. Using immunoSEQ multiplex PCR, the repertoire was profiled, and TCRdb retains in-frame clones only, with some absent. The data contain 150,000 to 200,000 clones, around 81% of them singletons. The sequenced sample consisted of PBMCs. The TCR sequence derives from a man aged 40-50 years in good health and CMV-seronegative. The V gene is TRBV19, the J gene TRBJ2-7; 7 bases are shared with TRBD1. The DNA of the CDR3 is TGTGCCAGTAGTATAGCCAGGACAGGAGCCTACGAGCAGTACTTC. Translation gives CASSIARTGAYEQYF. Full variable domain (missing parts from reference TRBV19 and TRBJ2-7): DGGITQSPKYLFRKEGQNVTLSCEQNLNHDAMYWYRQDPGQGLRLIYYSQIVNDFQKGDIAEGYSVSREKKESFPLTVTSAQKNPTAFYLCASSIARTGAYEQYFGPGTRLTVT.